Listed below are T cell receptor beta chains from one sample, sequenced in a study of memory CD8 T cells in hepatitis C reinfection. The repertoire was sequenced with immunoSEQ multiplex PCR; TCRdb's copy has only in-frame clones and lacks some. The sample has around 45,000 clones, 75% to 90% seen once. The sample taken for sequencing was naive CD8+ T cells sorted from blood. These receptors originate from a man between 18 and 29 years old with hepatitis C virus infection. Each CDR3 is given with its conserved first and last residue. The D gene is left open where the match is weak. Not every row has a clone size; where given, it reads once, few, many or a size class.

V gene: TRBV6-5; J gene: TRBJ2-3; clone size: .; D gene: .; CDR3 protein: CASSYRVTDTQYF; CDR3 DNA: TGTGCCAGCAGTTACCGGGTTACAGATACGCAGTATTTT
V gene: TRBV19; J gene: TRBJ2-1; clone size: .; D gene: TRBD2; CDR3 protein: CASSMTSGVYNEQFF; CDR3 DNA: TGTGCCAGTAGTATGACTAGCGGGGTTTACAATGAGCAGTTCTTC
V gene: TRBV28; J gene: TRBJ2-3; clone size: .; D gene: TRBD2; CDR3 protein: CASRLAGVADTQYF; CDR3 DNA: TGTGCCAGCAGGCTAGCGGGAGTAGCAGATACGCAGTATTTT
V gene: TRBV18; J gene: TRBJ2-5; clone size: .; D gene: .; CDR3 protein: CASSPNLQLGFEETQYF; CDR3 DNA: TGTGCCAGCTCACCAAACCTCCAACTAGGGTTTGAAGAGACCCAGTACTTC
V gene: TRBV7-7; J gene: TRBJ2-1; clone size: .; D gene: .; CDR3 protein: CASSLAGDNEQFF; CDR3 DNA: TGTGCTAGCAGCTTAGCAGGGGACAATGAGCAGTTCTTC
V gene: TRBV27; J gene: TRBJ2-4; clone size: .; D gene: TRBD1; CDR3 protein: CARWDRPLAKNIQYF; CDR3 DNA: TGTGCCAGATGGGACAGGCCCCTAGCCAAAAACATTCAGTACTTC
V gene: TRBV2; J gene: TRBJ2-7; clone size: .; D gene: TRBD2; CDR3 protein: CASSPPLTSGTVGEQYF; CDR3 DNA: TGTGCCAGCAGCCCTCCTTTGACTAGCGGGACCGTCGGGGAGCAGTACTTC
V gene: TRBV2; J gene: TRBJ2-7; clone size: .; D gene: .; CDR3 protein: CASSEGSLGYYEQYF; CDR3 DNA: TGTGCCAGCAGTGAAGGGTCGTTAGGCTACTACGAGCAGTACTTC
V gene: TRBV30; J gene: TRBJ1-6; clone size: .; D gene: .; CDR3 protein: CAWSGLGTNHSPLHF; CDR3 DNA: TGTGCCTGGAGTGGATTAGGGACAAATCATTCACCCCTCCACTTT
V gene: TRBV30; J gene: TRBJ2-6; clone size: .; D gene: .; CDR3 protein: CAWSETRAF; CDR3 DNA: TGTGCCTGGAGTGAGACCAGGGCTTTC
V gene: TRBV10-1; J gene: TRBJ2-2; clone size: .; D gene: .; CDR3 protein: CASSLPGTGELFF; CDR3 DNA: TGCGCCAGCAGCCTCCCGGGGACCGGGGAGCTGTTTTTT
V gene: TRBV11-3; J gene: TRBJ1-6; clone size: .; D gene: .; CDR3 protein: CASSLGGGSPLHF; CDR3 DNA: TGTGCCAGCAGCTTAGGCGGCGGATCACCCCTCCACTTT
V gene: TRBV19; J gene: TRBJ2-1; clone size: .; D gene: TRBD2; CDR3 protein: CASSITSGRESHNEQFF; CDR3 DNA: TGTGCCAGTAGTATCACTAGCGGGAGAGAAAGCCACAATGAGCAGTTCTTC
V gene: TRBV10-1; J gene: TRBJ1-2; clone size: .; D gene: .; CDR3 protein: CGAGPSGYTF; CDR3 DNA: TGCGGGGCAGGCCCCTCTGGCTACACCTTC
V gene: TRBV29-1; J gene: TRBJ2-1; clone size: .; D gene: TRBD2; CDR3 protein: CSVEPSGRGRENEQFF; CDR3 DNA: TGCAGCGTTGAGCCTAGCGGGAGGGGTAGGGAGAATGAGCAGTTCTTC
V gene: TRBV2; J gene: TRBJ1-1; clone size: .; D gene: TRBD1; CDR3 protein: CASKEGAGTEAFF; CDR3 DNA: TGTGCCAGCAAAGAGGGGGCGGGGACTGAAGCTTTCTTT
V gene: TRBV6-6; J gene: TRBJ2-3; clone size: .; D gene: TRBD1; CDR3 protein: CASRFSTGFPDTQYF; CDR3 DNA: TGTGCCAGCCGATTCTCGACAGGGTTTCCAGATACGCAGTATTTT
V gene: TRBV7-9; J gene: TRBJ1-3; clone size: .; D gene: .; CDR3 protein: CASSFTSGVDTIYF; CDR3 DNA: TGTGCCAGCAGCTTCACCTCGGGGGTTGACACCATATATTTT
V gene: TRBV10-3; J gene: TRBJ1-1; clone size: few; D gene: .; CDR3 protein: CAITNGGTEAFF; CDR3 DNA: TGTGCCATCACGAACGGGGGGACTGAAGCTTTCTTT
V gene: TRBV6-1; J gene: TRBJ2-3; clone size: .; D gene: .; CDR3 protein: CASSSFGDTQYF; CDR3 DNA: TGTGCCAGCAGTTCTTTCGGGGATACGCAGTATTTT
V gene: TRBV30; J gene: TRBJ1-1; clone size: .; D gene: .; CDR3 protein: CAWKVSGGTEAFF; CDR3 DNA: TGTGCCTGGAAGGTGTCCGGGGGCACTGAAGCTTTCTTT
V gene: TRBV5-1; J gene: TRBJ2-7; clone size: .; D gene: TRBD1; CDR3 protein: CASSLGTGAYEQYF; CDR3 DNA: TGCGCCAGCAGCTTGGGGACAGGGGCCTACGAGCAGTACTTC
V gene: TRBV29-1; J gene: TRBJ1-2; clone size: .; D gene: TRBD1; CDR3 protein: CSVPGTGLVSYGYTF; CDR3 DNA: TGCAGCGTTCCCGGGACAGGGCTTGTGAGCTATGGCTACACCTTC
V gene: TRBV19; J gene: TRBJ2-1; clone size: .; D gene: .; CDR3 protein: CASSNAEGLYNEQFF; CDR3 DNA: TGTGCCAGTAGTAACGCCGAGGGACTTTACAATGAGCAGTTCTTC
V gene: TRBV7-8; J gene: TRBJ1-5; clone size: .; D gene: .; CDR3 protein: CASSTSGGNQPQHF; CDR3 DNA: TGTGCCAGCAGCACCTCAGGGGGCAATCAGCCCCAGCATTTT
V gene: TRBV5-6; J gene: TRBJ2-1; clone size: .; D gene: .; CDR3 protein: CASSLPTARSYNEQFF; CDR3 DNA: TGTGCCAGCAGCTTGCCGACTGCGCGCTCCTACAATGAGCAGTTCTTC
V gene: TRBV4-1; J gene: TRBJ1-5; clone size: .; D gene: .; CDR3 protein: CASSQGREQPQHF; CDR3 DNA: TGCGCCAGCAGCCAAGGGAGGGAGCAGCCCCAGCATTTT
V gene: TRBV6-4; J gene: TRBJ2-3; clone size: .; D gene: TRBD2; CDR3 protein: CASSALLRGRAVDTQYF; CDR3 DNA: TGTGCCAGCAGTGCACTCCTGCGCGGGAGGGCCGTGGATACGCAGTATTTT
V gene: TRBV6-5; J gene: TRBJ1-1; clone size: once; D gene: .; CDR3 protein: CASSLLGGGNTEAFF; CDR3 DNA: TGTGCCAGCAGTTTATTGGGTGGCGGGAACACTGAAGCTTTCTTT
V gene: TRBV5-1; J gene: TRBJ2-1; clone size: .; D gene: TRBD2; CDR3 protein: CASSLLLAGDNEQFF; CDR3 DNA: TGCGCCAGCAGCTTGTTACTAGCGGGAGACAATGAGCAGTTCTTC
V gene: TRBV19; J gene: TRBJ1-2; clone size: .; D gene: .; CDR3 protein: CASSIVPGGINYGYTF; CDR3 DNA: TGTGCCAGTAGTATAGTTCCTGGAGGGATTAACTATGGCTACACCTTC
V gene: TRBV19; J gene: TRBJ2-7; clone size: .; D gene: TRBD2; CDR3 protein: CASMPSGSSEQYF; CDR3 DNA: TGTGCCAGTATGCCTAGCGGGAGTTCCGAGCAGTACTTC
V gene: TRBV2; J gene: TRBJ2-1; clone size: .; D gene: .; CDR3 protein: CASSETSEPSFDDNEQFF; CDR3 DNA: TGTGCCAGCAGCGAGACAAGTGAGCCCTCATTTGATGACAATGAGCAGTTCTTC
V gene: TRBV30; J gene: TRBJ1-2; clone size: .; D gene: .; CDR3 protein: CAWSGPGEEGYGYTF; CDR3 DNA: TGTGCCTGGAGTGGCCCCGGGGAGGAAGGCTATGGCTACACCTTC
V gene: TRBV6-1; J gene: TRBJ1-5; clone size: .; D gene: TRBD1; CDR3 protein: CASIYRGGNQPQHF; CDR3 DNA: TGTGCCAGCATTTACAGGGGTGGCAATCAGCCCCAGCATTTT
V gene: TRBV7-2; J gene: TRBJ1-5; clone size: .; D gene: .; CDR3 protein: CASSLSTYGNQPQHF; CDR3 DNA: TGTGCCAGCAGCTTAAGCACGTATGGCAATCAGCCCCAGCATTTT
V gene: TRBV7-9; J gene: TRBJ2-1; clone size: .; D gene: .; CDR3 protein: CASSLVFGDSYNEQFF; CDR3 DNA: TGTGCCAGCAGCTTAGTATTCGGAGATTCCTACAATGAGCAGTTCTTC
V gene: TRBV7-9; J gene: TRBJ2-3; clone size: .; D gene: TRBD2; CDR3 protein: CASSLGLAGDPDTQYF; CDR3 DNA: TGTGCCAGCAGCTTAGGACTAGCGGGGGACCCAGATACGCAGTATTTT
V gene: TRBV11-2; J gene: TRBJ2-5; clone size: .; D gene: .; CDR3 protein: CASSLEASDQETQYF; CDR3 DNA: TGTGCCAGCAGCTTAGAAGCTTCTGACCAAGAGACCCAGTACTTC
V gene: TRBV28; J gene: TRBJ1-1; clone size: .; D gene: TRBD1; CDR3 protein: CASSPTQGARTEAFF; CDR3 DNA: TGTGCCAGCAGTCCAACCCAGGGGGCGCGTACTGAAGCTTTCTTT
V gene: TRBV19; J gene: TRBJ2-1; clone size: .; D gene: TRBD1; CDR3 protein: CASGDSNNEQFF; CDR3 DNA: TGTGCCAGCGGGGACAGCAACAATGAGCAGTTCTTC
V gene: TRBV28; J gene: TRBJ1-4; clone size: .; D gene: .; CDR3 protein: CASSREAGGEKLFF; CDR3 DNA: TGTGCCAGCTCGCGGGAGGCAGGCGGGGAAAAACTGTTTTTT
V gene: TRBV6-6; J gene: TRBJ2-7; clone size: .; D gene: .; CDR3 protein: CASSYYPSAADYEQYF; CDR3 DNA: TGTGCCAGCAGTTACTACCCTAGCGCTGCGGACTACGAGCAGTACTTC
V gene: TRBV27; J gene: TRBJ2-6; clone size: .; D gene: .; CDR3 protein: CASSTANQGPGANVLTF; CDR3 DNA: TGTGCCAGCTCTACCGCGAATCAGGGTCCTGGGGCCAACGTCCTGACTTTC
V gene: TRBV29-1; J gene: TRBJ1-2; clone size: .; D gene: .; CDR3 protein: CSVDGVDDGYTF; CDR3 DNA: TGCAGCGTCGACGGGGTTGATGATGGCTACACCTTC
V gene: TRBV11-2; J gene: TRBJ2-7; clone size: few; D gene: TRBD2; CDR3 protein: CASSLDAAGASGSWEQYF; CDR3 DNA: TGTGCCAGCAGCTTAGACGCGGCCGGGGCTAGCGGGAGTTGGGAGCAGTACTTC
V gene: TRBV5-5; J gene: TRBJ1-2; clone size: .; D gene: TRBD1; CDR3 protein: CASRSGTGGASYGYTF; CDR3 DNA: TGTGCCAGCAGATCCGGGACAGGGGGCGCTTCCTATGGCTACACCTTC
V gene: TRBV7-9; J gene: TRBJ2-2; clone size: .; D gene: TRBD2; CDR3 protein: CASSFGLAGANTGELFF; CDR3 DNA: TGTGCCAGCAGCTTTGGACTAGCGGGAGCGAACACCGGGGAGCTGTTTTTT
V gene: TRBV27; J gene: TRBJ1-1; clone size: .; D gene: TRBD1; CDR3 protein: CASTPFQGANTEAFF; CDR3 DNA: TGTGCCAGCACCCCATTCCAGGGGGCAAACACTGAAGCTTTCTTT
V gene: TRBV28; J gene: TRBJ1-6; clone size: .; D gene: .; CDR3 protein: CASSFRVNSPLHF; CDR3 DNA: TGTGCCAGCAGTTTCCGGGTTAATTCACCCCTCCACTTT
V gene: TRBV18; J gene: TRBJ2-2; clone size: .; D gene: TRBD1; CDR3 protein: CASSPRDRNTGELFF; CDR3 DNA: TGTGCCAGCTCACCGAGGGACAGGAACACCGGGGAGCTGTTTTTT